This T cell receptor beta chain comes out of a study of blood T cell repertoires in COVID-19. Germline values: CDR1 SGHRS, CDR2 YFSETQ. CDR3 length: 14 amino acids. Trimming took off 3 bases at V and 0 bases at J, with 10 bases between the two ends. This clone was seen only a few times. As handled by the study authors: The authors estimated nucleated cell counts from reference gene primer amplification. Measured with immunoSEQ multiplex PCR; TCRdb has only the in-frame clones, and not every one. The V and J calls and clone size were taken over from that table, and D and trimming were inferred from the DNA. The sample lists roughly 21,000 clones, roughly 89% seen once, with approximately 17% in the top ten.

The clonotype originates from a man aged 70 or older with active COVID-19. Sequenced sample: peripheral blood. This sequence joins TRBV5-1 and TRBJ2-7; tentative D call: TRBD2 (5 bases). The CDR3 nucleotides are TGCGCCAGCAGCTCCGCCGCGGGCTCCTACGAGCAGTACTTC. As protein: CASSSAAGSYEQYF.